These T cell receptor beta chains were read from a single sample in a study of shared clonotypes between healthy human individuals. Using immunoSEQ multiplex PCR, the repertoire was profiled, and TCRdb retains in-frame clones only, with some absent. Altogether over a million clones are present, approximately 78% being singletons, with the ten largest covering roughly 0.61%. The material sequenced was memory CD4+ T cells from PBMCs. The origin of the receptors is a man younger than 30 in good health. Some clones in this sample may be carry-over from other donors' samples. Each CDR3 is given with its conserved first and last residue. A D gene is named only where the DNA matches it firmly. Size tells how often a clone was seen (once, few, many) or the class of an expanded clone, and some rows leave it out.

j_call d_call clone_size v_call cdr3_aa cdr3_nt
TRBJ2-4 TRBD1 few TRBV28 CASSPPGGGNIQYF TGTGCCAGCAGTCCTCCAGGGGGCGGAAACATTCAGTACTTC
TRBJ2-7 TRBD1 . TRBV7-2 CASSLVGTGPTYEQYF TGTGCCAGCAGCTTAGTCGGGACAGGGCCGACCTACGAGCAGTACTTC
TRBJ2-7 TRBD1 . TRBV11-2 CASSLDRTGGMNEQYF TGTGCCAGCAGCTTAGATAGGACAGGGGGCATGAACGAGCAGTACTTC
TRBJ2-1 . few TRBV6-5 CASSSDSNEQFF TGTGCCAGCAGTTCGGACTCCAATGAGCAGTTCTTC
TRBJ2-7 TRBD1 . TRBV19 CASSIGQGYEQYF TGTGCCAGTAGTATAGGACAGGGGTACGAGCAGTACTTC
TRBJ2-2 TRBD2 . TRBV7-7 CASSLFTSGEGELFF TGTGCCAGCAGCTTATTCACTAGCGGAGAGGGGGAGCTGTTTTTT
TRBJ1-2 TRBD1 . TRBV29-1 CSVERGTAAWTF TGCAGCGTCGAACGGGGGACAGCCGCTTGGACCTTC
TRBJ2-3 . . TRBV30 CAWSVGSTDTQYF TGTGCCTGGAGTGTCGGGAGCACAGATACGCAGTATTTT
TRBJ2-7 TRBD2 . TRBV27 CASSLAGAPGYEQYF TGTGCCAGCAGCCTAGCGGGAGCTCCGGGCTACGAGCAGTACTTC
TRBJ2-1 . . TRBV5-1 CASSSGSYNEQFF TGCGCCAGCAGCTCTGGATCCTACAATGAGCAGTTCTTC
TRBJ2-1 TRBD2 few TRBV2 CASSESGSSYNEQFF TGTGCCAGCAGTGAAAGCGGGAGCTCCTACAATGAGCAGTTCTTC
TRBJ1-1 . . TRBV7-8 CASSPHRDTEAFF TGTGCCAGCAGCCCCCACAGGGACACTGAAGCTTTCTTT
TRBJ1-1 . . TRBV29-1 CSVSRGVRAEAFF TGCAGCGTTTCGAGGGGGGTAAGGGCTGAAGCTTTCTTT
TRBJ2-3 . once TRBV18 CASSRDHTDTQYF TGTGCCAGCTCCAGGGACCACACAGATACGCAGTATTTT
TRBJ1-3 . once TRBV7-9 CASTRGDRDTIYF TGTGCCAGCACCAGGGGCGATAGGGACACCATATATTTT
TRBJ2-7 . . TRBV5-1 CASSLGQVTHEQYF TGCGCCAGCAGCTTGGGGCAGGTAACCCACGAGCAGTACTTC
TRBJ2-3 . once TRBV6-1 CASRPGDHTDTQYF TGTGCCAGCCGGCCGGGGGACCACACAGATACGCAGTATTTT
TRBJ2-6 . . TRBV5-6 CASSLTQISGANVLTF TGTGCCAGCAGCTTGACACAAATCTCTGGGGCCAACGTCCTGACTTTC
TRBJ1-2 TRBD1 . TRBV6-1 CASGRQGADGYTF TGTGCCAGCGGGAGACAGGGGGCGGATGGCTACACCTTC
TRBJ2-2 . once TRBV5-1 CASSPQVNTGELFF TGCGCCAGCAGCCCACAGGTGAACACCGGGGAGCTGTTTTTT
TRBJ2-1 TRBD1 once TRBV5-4 CASSYRDRAWDNEQFF TGTGCCAGCAGCTATAGAGACAGGGCATGGGACAATGAGCAGTTCTTC
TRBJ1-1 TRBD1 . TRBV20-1 CSAEQGAEAFF TGCAGTGCTGAACAGGGGGCTGAAGCTTTCTTT
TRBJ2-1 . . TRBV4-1 CASSQEGVFSINEQFF TGCGCCAGCAGCCAAGAGGGAGTTTTCAGTATCAATGAGCAGTTCTTC
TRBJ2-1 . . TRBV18 CASSPFRGEAEQFF TGTGCCAGCTCACCCTTCCGTGGGGAGGCTGAGCAGTTCTTC
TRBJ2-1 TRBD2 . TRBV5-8 CASSLEVLAGEQFF TGTGCCAGCAGCTTGGAAGTCCTAGCGGGAGAGCAGTTCTTC
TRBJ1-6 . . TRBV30 CACRRPTDSPLHF TGTGCCTGCCGTCGTCCGACGGATTCACCCCTCCACTTT
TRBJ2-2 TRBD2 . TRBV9 CASSSGIGTGELFF TGTGCCAGCAGTAGCGGGATTGGGACCGGGGAGCTGTTTTTT
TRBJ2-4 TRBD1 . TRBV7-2 CASSLGTEGDSRYF TGTGCCAGCAGCCTGGGGACAGAGGGTGATAGTAGGTACTTC
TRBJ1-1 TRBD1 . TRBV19 CASSYRDSQVWAFF TGTGCCAGTAGTTACCGGGACAGCCAAGTGTGGGCTTTCTTT
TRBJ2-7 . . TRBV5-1 CASSLVAVSPYEQYF TGCGCCAGCAGCTTGGTTGCAGTTAGCCCTTACGAGCAGTACTTC
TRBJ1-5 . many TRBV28 CASSLLLLGGQNQPQHF TGTGCCAGCAGTTTACTCCTCCTTGGCGGCCAGAATCAGCCCCAGCATTTT
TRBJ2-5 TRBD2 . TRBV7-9 CASSLLTGGGETQYF TGTGCCAGCAGCTTATTGACGGGGGGTGGTGAGACCCAGTACTTC
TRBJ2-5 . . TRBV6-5 CASSPSRGPGAQYF TGTGCCAGCAGCCCCTCGAGGGGCCCGGGGGCCCAGTACTTC
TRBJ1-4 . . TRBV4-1 CASSSRTVATNEKLFF TGCGCCAGCAGCTCCCGGACGGTTGCAACTAATGAAAAACTGTTTTTT
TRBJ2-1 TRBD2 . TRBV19 CASSSTSGSINEQFF TGTGCCAGTAGTTCGACTAGCGGGAGTATTAATGAGCAGTTCTTC
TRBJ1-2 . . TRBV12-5 CASGLGKQGSYGYTF TGTGCTAGTGGTTTGGGGAAGCAGGGAAGCTATGGCTACACCTTC
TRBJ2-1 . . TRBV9 CASSVAGAFNNEQFF TGTGCCAGCAGCGTAGCCGGGGCCTTTAACAATGAGCAGTTCTTC
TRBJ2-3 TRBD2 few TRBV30 CAWSGRGLAGDQDTQYF TGTGCCTGGAGTGGGAGGGGTCTAGCGGGGGACCAAGATACGCAGTATTTT
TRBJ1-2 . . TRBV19 CASSIFGQPNGYTF TGTGCCAGTAGTATCTTCGGACAGCCCAATGGCTACACCTTC
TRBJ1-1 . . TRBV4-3 CASSQERRNTEAFF TGCGCCAGCAGCCAAGAAAGGAGGAACACTGAAGCTTTCTTT
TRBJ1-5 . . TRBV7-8 CASSRGGYQPQHF TGTGCCAGCAGCCGCGGGGGGTATCAGCCCCAGCATTTT